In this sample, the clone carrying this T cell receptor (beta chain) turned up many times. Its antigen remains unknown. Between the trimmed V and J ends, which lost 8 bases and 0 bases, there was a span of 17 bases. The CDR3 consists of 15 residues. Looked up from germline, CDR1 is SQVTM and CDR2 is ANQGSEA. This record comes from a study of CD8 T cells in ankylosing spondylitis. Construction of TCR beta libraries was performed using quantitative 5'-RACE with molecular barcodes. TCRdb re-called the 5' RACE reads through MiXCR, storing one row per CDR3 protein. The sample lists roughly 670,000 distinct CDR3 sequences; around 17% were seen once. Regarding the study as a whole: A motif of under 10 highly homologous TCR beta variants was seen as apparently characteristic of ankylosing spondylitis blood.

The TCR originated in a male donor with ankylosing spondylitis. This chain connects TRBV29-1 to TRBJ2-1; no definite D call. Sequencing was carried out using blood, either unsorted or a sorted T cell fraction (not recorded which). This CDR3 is CSSVQVIHSYNEQFF. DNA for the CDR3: TGCAGCTCAGTCCAGGTGATACACTCCTACAATGAGCAGTTCTTC.